This T cell receptor (beta chain) was recorded in a study of T-cell memory formation after mild COVID-19 listed by TCRdb under 2021. At the level of the whole study: Most TCR sequence clusters were specific to one of the two donors. T-cell clones expanding and contracting after mild COVID-19 in two donors were tracked by longitudinal TCRalpha and TCRbeta repertoire sequencing. Two young, previously healthy adult volunteers made up the cohort, one male and one female. Here is what the overall study found, with its caveats: Only a couple of mild cases were covered in the study, and larger cohorts including severe cases with pre-infection samples were considered necessary. Some responding clones were found in pre-infection memory, which suggests that pre-existing cross-reactive memory T cells took part in the SARS-CoV-2 response. Clones contracting from day 15 to 85 had balanced CD4/CD8 phenotypes, while a second wave expanding from day 15 to 37 was biased towards CD4+. Contracting CD4+ clones appeared mostly in the CM and EM memory subsets, whereas CD8+ clones were enriched in EMRA. SARS-CoV-2 specificity was not confirmed for the second-wave clones peaking on day 37.

TCRdb records Illumina NovaSeq 6000 as the sequencer. Using 5'RACE with constant-segment primers, TCRalpha and TCRbeta cDNA libraries were constructed, with sample barcodes and unique molecular identifiers added in the process. RNA was extracted from every sample with Trizol reagent. Libraries were amplified in two PCR steps, with a second sample barcode and Illumina TruSeq adapters added in the second step. The libraries were sequenced on an Illumina NovaSeq using 2 x 150 bp paired-end reads. As for the authors' bioinformatics: With migec v1.2.7, reads were demultiplexed and then collapsed into UMI-guided consensus sequences. With mixcr v2.1.11, UMI consensuses were aligned to TRA and TRB V and J templates and assembled into clonotypes. A clonotype was counted as expanded or contracted only when both edgeR and NoisET called the clonotype significant, with the noise models trained on biological replicates. edgeR calls used a false discovery rate-adjusted p below 0.01 and a log2 fold-change threshold of 1. As an exploratory analysis of dynamics, max-normalized trajectories of the 1000 most abundant clonotypes were examined with PCA combined with hierarchical clustering. The CD4 or CD8 phenotype of responding clones was assigned using the separately sequenced CD4+ and CD8+ repertoires. Through fastp at Q25 and MiXCR, TCRdb rebuilt clones from the public reads, retaining in-frame beta chains. Rows with one shared CDR3 protein collapse into an entry with the most common genes and DNA. None of the V and J calls come from the authors' own analysis; TCRdb made them. The sample table records about 560,000 distinct CDR3 sequences; 15% to 20% of these occur just once. The biggest ten clones account for about 8.1% of the sample.

Ficoll-Paque density gradient centrifugation was the method used to isolate PBMCs. As encoded in the germline V gene, CDR1 is KGHSH while CDR2 is LQKENI. Between the V and J ends, shortened by 3 bases and 0 bases respectively, the junction contains 12 bases. The CDR3, from cysteine to phenylalanine, totals 16 residues. Only the CDR3 DNA is retained, 48 bases long and in frame from the first base. A few counts support this clonotype. Its antigen specificity is not known. Per-nucleotide qualities are absent, and no much larger clonotype sits a single base away. The TCR comes from an adult woman who had mild COVID-19 (a few samples of this study predate the infection). The sample titles of this study are shuffled in the database, so cell type and time point are left out; the donor was told from shared clones. Sequenced sample: PBMCs or a T cell subset sorted from them (not recorded which). The sequence is built from TRBV18 and TRBJ1-3, with the D segment identity uncertain. The CDR3 protein: CASSPGSPFSGNTIYF. The nucleotide sequence is given as TGTGCCAGCTCACCGGGGTCCCCATTCTCTGGAAACACCATATATTTT. Outside the CDR3, residues come from the reference TRBV18 and TRBJ1-3 proteins, so the full variable domain is: NAGVMQNPRHLVRRRGQEARLRCSPMKGHSHVYWYRQLPEEGLKFMVYLQKENIIDESGMPKERFSAEFPKEGPSILRIQQVVRGDSAAYFCASSPGSPFSGNTIYFGEGSWLTVV.